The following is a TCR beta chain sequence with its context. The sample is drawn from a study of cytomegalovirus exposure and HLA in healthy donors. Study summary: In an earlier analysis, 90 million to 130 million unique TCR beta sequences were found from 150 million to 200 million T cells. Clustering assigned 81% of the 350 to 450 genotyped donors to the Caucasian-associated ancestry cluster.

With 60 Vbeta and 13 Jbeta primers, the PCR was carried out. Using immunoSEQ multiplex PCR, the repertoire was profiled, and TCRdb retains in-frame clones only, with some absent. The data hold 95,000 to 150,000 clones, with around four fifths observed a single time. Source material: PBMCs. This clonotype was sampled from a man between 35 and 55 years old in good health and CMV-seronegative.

CDR3 sequence (DNA): TGTGCCAGCAGCTCCAGGGATCTCGGCTACACCTTC. Protein: CASSSRDLGYTF. This chain connects TRBV13 to TRBJ1-2, with D perhaps matching TRBD1 (5 bases). CDR1 is PRHDT, CDR2 FYEKMQ, per germline (reference sequence). The V gene lost 4 bases and the J gene lost 8 bases, with 11 bases spanning the gap. There are 12 residues in the CDR3.